Presented here are 4 T cell receptor beta chains from one specimen sequenced in a study of blood T cell repertoires in COVID-19. The repertoire was sequenced with immunoSEQ multiplex PCR; TCRdb's copy has only in-frame clones and lacks some. The table includes about 260,000 clones, 75% to 95% detected once. What was sequenced was peripheral blood. These receptors were collected from a person aged 18 to 30 with COVID-19, enrolled during active disease.

The chain has TRBV7-2 and TRBJ2-1; perhaps TRBD2 as D (5 bases). The V end was cut by 1 base, the J end by 8 bases, with 12 bases between. CDR1 and CDR2 (germline): SGHTA, FQGNSA. CDR3 length: 14 residues. CDR3 residues: CASSLGLADDEQFF. In DNA form, the CDR3 reads TGTGCCAGCAGCTTAGGGCTAGCCGACGATGAGCAGTTCTTC.

The rearrangement uses TRBV19 and TRBJ1-5; D is unclear. V was cut by 3 bases and J by 2 bases, with 14 bases left in between. Germline V gene sequence: CDR1 LNHDA, CDR2 SQIVND (reference sequence). This CDR3 contains 16 residues. The CDR3 DNA reads as TGTGCCAGTAGTATGAATTCGGGGTCAGGCAATCAGCCCCAGCATTTT. Translating it yields CASSMNSGSGNQPQHF.

The rearrangement links TRBV30 to TRBJ2-5, with 7 bases identical to TRBD1. CDR1 is GTSNPN and CDR2 is SVGIG in the germline V gene (reference sequence). V lost 3 bases to trimming and J lost 0 bases; unmatched junction nucleotides: 7. The CDR3 totals 15 residues. DNA for the CDR3: TGTGCCTGGAGCCCAATGGGACAGCACCAAGAGACCCAGTACTTC. Translating gives CAWSPMGQHQETQYF.

This clone was recorded only once. The chain has TRBV11-3 and TRBJ2-3, with 10 positions matching TRBD1. CDR1 SGHNT and CDR2 YENEEA come from the germline V gene. The V segment lost 5 bases and the J segment 3 bases; nucleotides outside the gene matches: 5. The CDR3 totals 15 residues. The CDR3: CASSRSGQGTDTQYF. CDR3 nucleotide sequence: TGTGCCAGCAGCCGCTCGGGACAGGGGACAGATACGCAGTATTTT.